What follows is one T cell receptor (beta chain) and its context. Its antigen remains unknown. Primers: 60 Vbeta forward and 13 Jbeta reverse. Only in-frame clones appear in the TCRdb table, and some are missing; sequencing was by immunoSEQ multiplex PCR. The sample records 150,000 to 200,000 clones, roughly 74% being singletons. This specimen belongs to a study of cytomegalovirus exposure and HLA in healthy donors. This CDR3 has 14 residues. The germline CDR1 and CDR2 sequences are SGHNT and YENEEA. The J segment lost 2 bases and the V segment lost 6 bases, leaving 4 bases of the junction unmatched. Study conclusions and caveats: The authors enumerated 150 to 200 TCR beta chains as linked to cytomegalovirus. In a later analysis, most CMV-associated TCR beta chains appeared HLA-restricted. It was taken for granted in presence/absence analyses that sequencing depth across donors was roughly uniform. Specificity of three CMV-associated chains for CMV antigens was verified in vitro.

The clonotype originates from a woman in her 40s in good health and CMV-seropositive. V is TRBV11-3 and J is TRBJ1-1, with TRBD1 matching over 9 bases. Material for sequencing was PBMCs. The CDR3: CASSLQGANTEAFF. The CDR3 DNA reads TGTGCCAGCAGTTTACAGGGGGCCAACACTGAAGCTTTCTTT.